This T cell receptor (beta chain) was obtained from a study of blood T cell repertoires in COVID-19. For the study at large: There were acute and convalescent COVID-19 samples, and they came from the United States, Italy and Spain.

Original processing methods: How many nucleated cells were present was estimated from reference gene primer amplification. Generated by immunoSEQ multiplex PCR, the TCRdb table keeps only in-frame clones and is missing some. V, J and clone size are taken as reported in that table, and D and trimming were inferred from the DNA itself. This repertoire shows about 40,000 clones, about 89% found once; its top ten account for 15% to 17%. Germline CDR1 and CDR2: SGDLS and YYNGEE. V trimming: 0 bases; J trimming: 0 bases; junction bases outside the gene matches: 11. This CDR3 comprises 19 residues. The sample was peripheral blood. The chain has TRBV9 and TRBJ1-5; the match to TRBD1 covers 8 bases. The TCR sequence derives from a man aged 65-85 years with active COVID-19. CDR3 sequence: CASSVATGTGRYSNQPQHF. The DNA for the CDR3 is TGTGCCAGCAGCGTAGCTACAGGGACAGGCCGTTATAGCAATCAGCCCCAGCATTTT.